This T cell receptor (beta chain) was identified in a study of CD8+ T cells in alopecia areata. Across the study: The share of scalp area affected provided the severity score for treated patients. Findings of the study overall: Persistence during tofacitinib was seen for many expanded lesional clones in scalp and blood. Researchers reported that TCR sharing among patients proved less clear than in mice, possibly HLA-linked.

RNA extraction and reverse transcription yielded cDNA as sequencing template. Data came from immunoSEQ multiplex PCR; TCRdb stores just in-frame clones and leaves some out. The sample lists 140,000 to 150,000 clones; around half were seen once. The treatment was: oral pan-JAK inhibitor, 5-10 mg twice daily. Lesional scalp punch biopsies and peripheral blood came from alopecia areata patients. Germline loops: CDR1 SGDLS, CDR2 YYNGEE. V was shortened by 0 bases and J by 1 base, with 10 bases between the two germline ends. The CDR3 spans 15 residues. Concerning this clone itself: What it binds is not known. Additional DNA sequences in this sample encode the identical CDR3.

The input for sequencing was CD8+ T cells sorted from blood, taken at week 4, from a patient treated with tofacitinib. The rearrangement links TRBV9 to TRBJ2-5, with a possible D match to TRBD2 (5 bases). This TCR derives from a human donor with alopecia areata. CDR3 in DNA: TGTGCCAGCAGCGTAGGGGGAGCGGTCCAAGAGACCCAGTACTTC. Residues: CASSVGGAVQETQYF.